The 15 T cell receptor beta chains given below trace back to one sample, sequenced in a study of blood T cell repertoires in COVID-19. The assay was immunoSEQ multiplex PCR, and TCRdb's table has in-frame clones only and misses some. The table includes 150,000 to 200,000 clones, more than 70% detected once. The sequencing input was peripheral blood. The receptors come from a woman of 80 years or more with active or convalescent COVID-19.

The gene calls are TRBV5-1 and TRBJ1-2; 8 nucleotides align to TRBD1. The CDR3 spans 14 residues. The V segment lost 3 bases and the J segment 5 bases; nucleotides outside the gene matches: 6. Germline V gene data show CDR1 as SGHRS and CDR2 as YFSETQ. The CDR3 nucleotides read TGCGCCAGCAGCTCGACAGGGGAGGGTTATGGCTACACCTTC. Its protein is CASSSTGEGYGYTF.

The chain uses TRBV19 and TRBJ1-2; weak D call: TRBD1 (6 bases). The germline gives CDR1 LNHDA, CDR2 SQIVND (reference sequence). CDR3 length: 14 residues. V lost 5 bases and J lost 3, with 13 bases in between. The CDR3 loop reads CASSPKQGYYGYTF. DNA for the CDR3: TGTGCCAGTAGTCCCAAGCAGGGGTACTATGGCTACACCTTC.

The V and J genes are TRBV6-1 and TRBJ1-1; 10 nucleotides align to TRBD1. Losses at the gene ends were 6 bases for V and 4 bases for J; bases not matched to a gene: 5. The V gene's germline CDR1 is MNHNS and CDR2 SASEGT. This CDR3 contains 14 residues. The CDR3 DNA follows: TGTGCCAGCAGCCGGACAGGGGGACTCACTGAAGCTTTCTTT. This encodes CASSRTGGLTEAFF.

The table lists this clone with a count of one. V usage is TRBV5-1 and J usage is TRBJ1-5; TRBD1 might be the D (5 bases). Germline V gives CDR1 SGHRS, CDR2 YFSETQ. Deletions cut 4 bases from V and 2 bases from J, with 10 bases between. This CDR3 spans 14 amino acids. CDR3 amino acids: CASSPDSGNQPQHF. The DNA of the CDR3 is TGCGCCAGCAGCCCCGACAGTGGCAATCAGCCCCAGCATTTT.

The rearrangement joins TRBV6-1 to TRBJ2-5, with 10 bases identical to TRBD1. The CDR3 sequence is 14 residues long. From germline, CDR1 is MNHNS and CDR2 SASEGT. J lost 4 bases, V lost 8 bases, and 7 bases had no gene match. CDR3 loop: CASSGQGFLETQYF. Written as DNA, the CDR3 is TGTGCCAGCTCGGGACAGGGGTTTTTAGAGACCCAGTACTTC.

The chain links TRBV4-3 to TRBJ2-3, with 9 bases matching TRBD2. The V gene's germline CDR1 is LGHNA and CDR2 YSLEER. CDR3 length equals 16 residues. J lost 2 bases, V lost 1 base, and 4 bases had no gene match. DNA of the CDR3: TGCGCCAGCAGCCAAGCGGTAGCGGGGGACACAGATACGCAGTATTTT. Translated, it gives CASSQAVAGDTDTQYF.

This chain uses TRBV5-1 with TRBJ1-1, with 7 bases that match TRBD1. The CDR3 loop spans 14 amino acids. Per the germline V gene, CDR1 is SGHRS and CDR2 is YFSETQ. Losses at the gene ends were 2 bases for V and 5 bases for J; bases not matched to a gene: 6. For the CDR3, the DNA is TGCGCCAGCAGCTTTGGACAGGCGGGTACTGAAGCTTTCTTT. Protein: CASSFGQAGTEAFF. Combining the CDR3 with reference TRBV5-1 and TRBJ1-1 gives the whole variable domain KAGVTQTPRYLIKTRGQQVTLSCSPISGHRSVSWYQQTPGQGLQFLFEYFSETQRNKGNFPGRFSGRQFSNSRSEMNVSTLELGDSALYLCASSFGQAGTEAFFGQGTRLTVV.

This chain links TRBV27 with TRBJ2-3; 9 positions agree with TRBD2. This CDR3 region has 16 residues. The germline V gene encodes CDR1 MNHEY and CDR2 SMNVEV (reference sequence). The V and J ends lost 0 bases and 5 bases, in that order; junction bases with no gene match: 6. Written as DNA, the CDR3 is TGTGCCAGCAGTTTATCAGCGGGACTAGCTAAAGATACGCAGTATTTT. Amino acid sequence: CASSLSAGLAKDTQYF.

This clone has more than one count but fewer than ten. J is TRBJ2-2 and V is TRBV28, with 8 bases lining up with TRBD2. In germline, CDR1 is MDHEN, CDR2 SYDVKM. Trimming at V came to 7 bases and at J to 5 bases, leaving 15 bases not matched to a gene. CDR3 length equals 17 residues. This chain's CDR3 is CASNISPLAGSTGELFF. CDR3 in DNA: TGTGCCAGCAATATTTCCCCCCTAGCGGGTTCTACCGGGGAGCTGTTTTTT.

The count of this clone is one. V is TRBV28 and J is TRBJ2-1; 7 bases align to TRBD2. Germline V gene data show CDR1 as MDHEN and CDR2 as SYDVKM. The J segment lost 0 bases and the V segment lost 5 bases, leaving 4 bases of the junction unmatched. The CDR3 totals 15 residues. CDR3 protein: CASSPRGVSYNEQFF. The CDR3 DNA is TGTGCCAGCAGTCCCCGGGGGGTCTCCTACAATGAGCAGTTCTTC.

This chain's CDR3 is CASSRQGMNTEAFF. CDR3 coding DNA: TGCGCCAGCAGCCGACAGGGGATGAACACTGAAGCTTTCTTT. This sequence joins TRBV5-1 and TRBJ1-1; 8 bases are shared with TRBD1. V lost 4 bases, J lost 0 bases, and 2 bases stayed unmatched. CDR3 size: 14 residues. Germline V gives CDR1 SGHRS, CDR2 YFSETQ.

The chain uses TRBV5-6 and TRBJ2-5; TRBD2 agrees at 9 bases. CDR3 length: 18 residues. Germline assignment: CDR1 SGHDT and CDR2 YYEEEE. The V gene end was trimmed by 2 bases and the J gene end by 0 bases; junction bases not matched to a gene: 11. The CDR3 DNA follows: TGTGCCAGCAGCTTAATGGCGGGGGGGCGTGTGGACCAAGAGACCCAGTACTTC. It encodes CASSLMAGGRVDQETQYF.

The chain couples TRBV28 to TRBJ1-5; maybe TRBD1 (5 bases). CDR3 length: 19 amino acids. The germline V gene encodes CDR1 MDHEN and CDR2 SYDVKM. Trimming shortened V by 5 bases and J by 0 bases, and 23 bases separated the two germline ends. CDR3 DNA: TGTGCCAGCAGTAATTCACCGGGACTACTCATTTTTAGCAATCAGCCCCAGCATTTT. Amino acids: CASSNSPGLLIFSNQPQHF.

This clone was seen a handful of times. This sequence joins TRBV5-1 and TRBJ1-1; D might be TRBD1 (6 bases). From germline, CDR1 is SGHRS and CDR2 YFSETQ. This CDR3 has 13 amino acids. V lost 5 bases and J 1 base, leaving 9 bases between the germline ends. The CDR3 reads CASRKDRNTEAFF. DNA of the CDR3: TGCGCCAGCAGAAAGGACAGGAACACTGAAGCTTTCTTT.

This sequence joins TRBV6-2 or TRBV6-3 and TRBJ1-2; 7 nucleotides align to TRBD1. J was trimmed by 6 bases and V by 5 bases; bases with no gene match: 3. Germline values: CDR1 MNHEY, CDR2 SVGEGT. CDR3 size: 12 residues. CDR3: CASSQQGNGYTF. The CDR3 DNA reads as TGTGCCAGCAGTCAACAGGGGAATGGCTACACCTTC.